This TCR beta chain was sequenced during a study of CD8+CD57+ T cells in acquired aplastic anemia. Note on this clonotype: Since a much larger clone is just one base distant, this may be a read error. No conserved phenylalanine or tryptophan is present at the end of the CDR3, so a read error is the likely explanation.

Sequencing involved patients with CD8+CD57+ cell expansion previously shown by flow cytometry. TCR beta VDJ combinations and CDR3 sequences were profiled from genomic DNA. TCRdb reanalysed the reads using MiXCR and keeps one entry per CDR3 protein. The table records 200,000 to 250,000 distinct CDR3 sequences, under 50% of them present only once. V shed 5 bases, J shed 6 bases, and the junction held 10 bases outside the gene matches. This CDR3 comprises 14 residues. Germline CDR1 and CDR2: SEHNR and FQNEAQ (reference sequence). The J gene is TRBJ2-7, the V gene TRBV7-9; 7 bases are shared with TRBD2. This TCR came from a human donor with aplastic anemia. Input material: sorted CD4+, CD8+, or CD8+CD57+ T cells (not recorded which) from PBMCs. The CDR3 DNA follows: TGTGCCAGCAGCCAATCCTGGGGGGGGGGCGAGCAGTACTCC. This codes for CASSQSWGGGEQYS.